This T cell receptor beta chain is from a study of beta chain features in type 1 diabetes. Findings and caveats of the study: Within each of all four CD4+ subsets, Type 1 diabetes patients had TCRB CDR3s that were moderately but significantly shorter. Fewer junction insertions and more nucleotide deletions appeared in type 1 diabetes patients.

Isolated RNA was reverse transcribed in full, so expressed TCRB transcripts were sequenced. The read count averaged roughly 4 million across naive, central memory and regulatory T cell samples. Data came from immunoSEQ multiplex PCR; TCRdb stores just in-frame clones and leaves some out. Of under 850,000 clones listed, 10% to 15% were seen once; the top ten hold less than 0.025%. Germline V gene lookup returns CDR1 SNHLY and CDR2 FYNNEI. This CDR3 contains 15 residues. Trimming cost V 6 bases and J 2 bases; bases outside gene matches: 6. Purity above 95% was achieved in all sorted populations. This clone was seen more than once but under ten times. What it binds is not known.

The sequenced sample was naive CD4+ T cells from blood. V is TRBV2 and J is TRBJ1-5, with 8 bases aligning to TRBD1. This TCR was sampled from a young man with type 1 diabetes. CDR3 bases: TGTGCCAGCAGCCGACAGGGGAGTGGCAATCAGCCCCAGCATTTT. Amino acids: CASSRQGSGNQPQHF.